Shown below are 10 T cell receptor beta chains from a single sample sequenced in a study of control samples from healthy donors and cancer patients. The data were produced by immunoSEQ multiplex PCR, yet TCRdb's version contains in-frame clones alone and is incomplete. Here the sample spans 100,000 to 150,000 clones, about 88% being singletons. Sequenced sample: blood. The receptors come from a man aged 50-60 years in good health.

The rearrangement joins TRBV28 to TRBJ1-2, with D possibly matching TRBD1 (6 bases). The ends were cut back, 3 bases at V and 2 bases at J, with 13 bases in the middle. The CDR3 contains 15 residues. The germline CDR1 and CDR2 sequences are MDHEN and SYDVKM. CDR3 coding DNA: TGTGCCAGCAGTTTCACAAACAGGGCCAACTATGGCTACACCTTC. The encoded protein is CASSFTNRANYGYTF.

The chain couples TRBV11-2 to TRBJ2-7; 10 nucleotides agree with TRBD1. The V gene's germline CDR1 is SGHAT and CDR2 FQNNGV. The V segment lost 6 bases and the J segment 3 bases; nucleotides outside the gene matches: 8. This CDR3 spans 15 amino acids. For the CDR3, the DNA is TGTGCCAGCAGACACATTCGGGACAGGGGCTACGAGCAGTACTTC. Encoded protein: CASRHIRDRGYEQYF.

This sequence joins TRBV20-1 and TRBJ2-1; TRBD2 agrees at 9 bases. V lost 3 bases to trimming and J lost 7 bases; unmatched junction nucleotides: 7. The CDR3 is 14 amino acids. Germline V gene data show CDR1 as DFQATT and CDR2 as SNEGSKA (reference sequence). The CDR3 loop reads CSASLRGGKNEQFF. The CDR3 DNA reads TGCAGTGCTAGTCTGCGGGGGGGCAAGAATGAGCAGTTCTTC.

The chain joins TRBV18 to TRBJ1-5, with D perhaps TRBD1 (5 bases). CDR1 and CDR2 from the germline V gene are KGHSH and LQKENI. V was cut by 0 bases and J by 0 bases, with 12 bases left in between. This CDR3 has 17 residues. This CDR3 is CASSPPGQGGSNQPQHF. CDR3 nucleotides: TGTGCCAGCTCACCACCGGGCCAGGGAGGTAGCAATCAGCCCCAGCATTTT.

The CDR3 is CASRDKANTGELFF. CDR3 nucleotides: TGTGCCAGCAGGGACAAAGCGAACACCGGGGAGCTGTTTTTT. The rearrangement uses TRBV5-6 and TRBJ2-2; possible D gene TRBD1, 5 bases. The V end lost 5 bases, the J end lost 0 bases, and 8 bases lay between the germline ends. The CDR3 runs 14 residues. The germline CDR1 and CDR2 sequences are SGHDT and YYEEEE.

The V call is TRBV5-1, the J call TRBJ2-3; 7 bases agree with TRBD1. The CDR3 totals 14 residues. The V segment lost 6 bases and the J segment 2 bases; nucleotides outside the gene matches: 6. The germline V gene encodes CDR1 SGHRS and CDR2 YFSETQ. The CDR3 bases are TGCGCCAGCACCCGGGACAGCCTCACAGATACGCAGTATTTT. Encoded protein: CASTRDSLTDTQYF.

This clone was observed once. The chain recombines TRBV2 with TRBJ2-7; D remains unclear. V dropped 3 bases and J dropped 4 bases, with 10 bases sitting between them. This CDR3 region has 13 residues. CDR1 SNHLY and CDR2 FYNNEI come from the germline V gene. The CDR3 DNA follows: TGTGCCAGCAGTGAGCCCAGAATTTACGAGCAGTACTTC. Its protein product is CASSEPRIYEQYF. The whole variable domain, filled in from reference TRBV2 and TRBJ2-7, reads EPEVTQTPSHQVTQMGQEVILRCVPISNHLYFYWYRQILGQKVEFLVSFYNNEISEKSEIFDDQFSVERPDGSNFTLKIRSTKLEDSAMYFCASSEPRIYEQYFGPGTRLTVT.

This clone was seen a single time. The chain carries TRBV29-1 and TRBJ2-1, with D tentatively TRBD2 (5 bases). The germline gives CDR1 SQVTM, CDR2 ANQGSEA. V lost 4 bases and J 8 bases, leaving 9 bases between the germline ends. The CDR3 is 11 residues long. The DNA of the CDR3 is TGCAGCGTTGGGGAGTTTGATGAGCAGTTCTTC. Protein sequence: CSVGEFDEQFF.

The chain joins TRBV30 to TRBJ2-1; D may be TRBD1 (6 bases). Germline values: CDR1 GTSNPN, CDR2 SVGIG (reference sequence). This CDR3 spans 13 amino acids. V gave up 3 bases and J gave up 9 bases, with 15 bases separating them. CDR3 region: CAWSGQLRGEQFF. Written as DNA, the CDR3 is TGTGCCTGGAGCGGACAGTTAAGGGGTGAGCAGTTCTTC. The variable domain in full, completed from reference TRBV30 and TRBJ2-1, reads SQTIHQWPATLVQPVGSPLSLECTVEGTSNPNLYWYRQAAGRGLQLLFYSVGIGQISSEVPQNLSASRPQDRQFILSSKKLLLSDSGFYLCAWSGQLRGEQFFGPGTRLTVL.

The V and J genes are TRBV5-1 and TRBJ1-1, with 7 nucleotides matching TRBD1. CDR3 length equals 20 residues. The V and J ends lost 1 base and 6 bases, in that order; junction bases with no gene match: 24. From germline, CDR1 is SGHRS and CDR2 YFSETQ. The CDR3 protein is CASSLSFTRRKRGPGSEAFF. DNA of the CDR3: TGCGCCAGCAGCTTGTCTTTTACTCGGCGAAAAAGGGGGCCAGGGTCTGAAGCTTTCTTT. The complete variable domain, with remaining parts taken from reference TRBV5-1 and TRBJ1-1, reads KAGVTQTPRYLIKTRGQQVTLSCSPISGHRSVSWYQQTPGQGLQFLFEYFSETQRNKGNFPGRFSGRQFSNSRSEMNVSTLELGDSALYLCASSLSFTRRKRGPGSEAFFGQGTRLTVV.